This T cell receptor beta chain was obtained from a study of blood T cells in healthy people across ages. Study conclusions and caveats: Diversity figures based on one million T cells were deemed too low. As naive T cell percentage varied, TCR beta diversity correlated strongly with it.

This clonotype was detected ten times or more. Its target is unknown. The donors, healthy Caucasians from Russia, were aged 6 to 90. Trimming pared 6 bases from V and 0 bases from J, leaving 16 bases between. CDR1 MNHEY and CDR2 SVGAGI come from the germline V gene. The CDR3 consists of 16 residues. Primers used in a second PCR of roughly 6 to 11 cycles were a sample-barcoded 5' primer and a J-beta primer mix. TCRdb called the 5' RACE reads again in MiXCR, with one record for every CDR3 protein. This table has about 580,000 distinct CDR3 sequences, 45% to 55% appearing once. The V gene is TRBV6-5, the J gene TRBJ2-3; D unclear. The sequenced sample consisted of blood. The sequence came from a man at least 80 years old in good health. CDR3 DNA sequence: TGTGCCAGCAGCTCTGCCTTGGGCCGGAGCACAGATACGCAGTATTTT. It specifies CASSSALGRSTDTQYF.